These T cell receptor beta chains were read from a single sample in a study of CD8 T cells in Susac syndrome. Each CDR3 protein is one row after TCRdb ran MiXCR on the immunoSEQ multiplex PCR reads. Among under 200,000 distinct CDR3 sequences listed, roughly 94% were seen once. The specimen was CD4+ T cells from PBMCs. These receptors all stem from a human donor with Susac syndrome. CDR3s leave out the opening cysteine and the closing phenylalanine or tryptophan.

CDR3 protein: ASSRTGGDYGYT
CDR3 length: 12
V gene: TRBV7-2
J gene: TRBJ1-2

CDR3 protein: SARSTGADTQY
CDR3 length: 11
V gene: TRBV20-1
J gene: TRBJ2-3

CDR3 protein: SALDRDRGNNEQF
CDR3 length: 13
V gene: TRBV20-1
J gene: TRBJ2-1

CDR3 protein: ASTSANEQF
CDR3 length: 9
V gene: TRBV6-2/TRBV6-3
J gene: TRBJ2-1

CDR3 protein: ASSHGQLVNQPQH
CDR3 length: 13
V gene: TRBV18
J gene: TRBJ1-5

CDR3 protein: ASSHWGSVVTYEQY
CDR3 length: 14
V gene: TRBV5-4
J gene: TRBJ2-7

CDR3 protein: ASSTQKGGSYEQY
CDR3 length: 13
V gene: TRBV5-4
J gene: TRBJ2-7

CDR3 protein: SATRLLDRTDTQY
CDR3 length: 13
V gene: TRBV20-1
J gene: TRBJ2-3

CDR3 protein: ASSLSRTSGSTDTQY
CDR3 length: 15
V gene: TRBV12-3/TRBV12-4
J gene: TRBJ2-3

CDR3 protein: ASSEALGQAAGYT
CDR3 length: 13
V gene: TRBV25-1
J gene: TRBJ1-2

CDR3 protein: ASSRGYRGQRADTQY
CDR3 length: 15
V gene: TRBV5-1
J gene: TRBJ2-3

CDR3 protein: ASSPRRKNTEAF
CDR3 length: 12
V gene: TRBV11-2
J gene: TRBJ1-1

CDR3 protein: ASSGGGFGANVLT
CDR3 length: 13
V gene: TRBV9
J gene: TRBJ2-6

CDR3 protein: ASSDESGNQPQH
CDR3 length: 12
V gene: TRBV2
J gene: TRBJ1-5

CDR3 protein: SARDPAEGPDTEAF
CDR3 length: 14
V gene: TRBV20-1
J gene: TRBJ1-1